What follows is one TCR beta chain and its context. Its antigen is not known. Researchers divided each subset's genomic DNA evenly across several immunoSEQ plates. The repertoire was sequenced with immunoSEQ multiplex PCR; TCRdb's copy has only in-frame clones and lacks some. The repertoire holds about 1.1 million clones, with 78% as singletons. With V trimmed by 3 bases and J by 0 bases, 2 bases remained unmatched. The CDR3 consists of 15 residues. Germline values: CDR1 LGHNA, CDR2 YSLEER. The data were taken from a study of shared clonotypes between healthy human individuals. Study-level information: Per-donor plates numbered three CD4 naive, three CD4 memory, two CD8 naive and one CD8 memory. Regarding the study as a whole: Roughly 5% of naive CD4 clonotypes were common to a handful of donors.

The material sequenced was memory CD4+ T cells from PBMCs. Subset specified: CD45RA-negative fraction. This clonotype originated in a man younger than 30 in good health. Some clones in this sample may be carry-over from other donors' samples. The V gene is TRBV4-3, the J gene TRBJ1-2; 9 positions agree with TRBD1. Here the CDR3 DNA reads TGCGCCAGCAGCCATACAGGGGGCTCTAACTATGGCTACACCTTC. Amino acid sequence: CASSHTGGSNYGYTF.